This T cell receptor (beta chain) emerged from a study of cytomegalovirus exposure and HLA in healthy donors. The overall study: When 398 donors were genotyped, more than 70% of them were found to fall in the Caucasian-associated ancestry cluster. Whole-study findings and limits: Published work reported that the classifier diagnosed cytomegalovirus status with high specificity and sensitivity. It was likely that a cluster of highly shared sequence variants was a sequencing artifact.

To note about this clone: The antigen is not known.

CDR1 is SNHLY and CDR2 is FYNNEI in the germline V gene. V was shortened by 9 bases and J by 3 bases, with 13 bases between the two germline ends. The CDR3 length is 13 residues. There were likely unrecorded immune exposures, though donors were nominally healthy when sampled. The PCR ran on 60 Vbeta and 13 Jbeta primers. Sequencing used immunoSEQ multiplex PCR; TCRdb keeps in-frame clones, though not all of them. The table has under 200,000 clones, over 80% seen once. This chain connects TRBV2 to TRBJ2-3, with a tentative D call TRBD1 (7 bases). Sequences were obtained from PBMCs. This TCR derives from a man aged 40-55 years in good health and CMV-seropositive. CDR3 sequence: CASQGGSTDTQYF. CDR3 DNA: TGTGCCAGTCAGGGGGGATCAACAGATACGCAGTATTTT.